This record covers a single TCR beta chain. Germline lookup yields CDR1 SGHRS and CDR2 YFSETQ. Trimming removed 0 bases from V and 1 base from J, with 13 bases in between. This CDR3 has 16 amino acids. This record belongs to a study of blood T cells in healthy people across ages. It was with a sample-barcoded 5' primer and a J-beta primer mix that a second PCR of about 6 to 12 cycles was run. Every cDNA molecule bore a tag from a template-switch adaptor containing 12 random nucleotides. TCRdb ran MiXCR on the 5' RACE reads and lists one entry per CDR3 protein. The table shows some 1.4 million distinct CDR3 sequences, with around 39% occurring only once.

The sequence was collected from a woman aged 18 to 35 in good health. The sample consisted of blood. The chain combines TRBV5-1 with TRBJ1-1; D not resolved. Written as DNA, the CDR3 is TGCGCCAGCAGCTTGGCCCGAGGGCTCCAGAACACTGAAGCTTTCTTT. It is translated as CASSLARGLQNTEAFF.